Detailed here is one T cell receptor beta chain. The sample comes from a study of early stage breast cancer tumors. Profiling relied on immunoSEQ multiplex PCR, and the TCRdb table lists in-frame clones only, not all of them. The sample has about 72,000 clones, around 80% seen once; the top ten hold approximately 3.7%. This CDR3 is built from 15 residues. Unmatched junction bases numbered 11, after V lost 8 bases and J lost 4 bases. Per germline, CDR1 MDHEN and CDR2 SYDVKM. This receptor was obtained from a person between 55 and 70 years old with breast cancer. The V gene is TRBV28, the J gene TRBJ1-2; 9 bases line up with TRBD1. Source material: blood. Written as DNA, the CDR3 is TGTGCCAGCCGCTTAATAAGGACAGGGGCCTATGGCTACACCTTC. Protein sequence: CASRLIRTGAYGYTF.